One and the same sample provided the 7 T cell receptor beta chains below, sequenced in a study of blood T cell repertoires in COVID-19. TCRdb keeps only in-frame clones here, not all; method: immunoSEQ multiplex PCR. The sample has nearly 60,000 clones, around 85% seen once. Sequencing used peripheral blood. Receptor source: a middle-aged man with active COVID-19.

V is TRBV28 and J is TRBJ2-3, with 12 bases matching TRBD1. The CDR3 covers 15 residues. V shed 5 bases, J shed 9 bases, and the junction held 9 bases outside the gene matches. Germline V gene lookup returns CDR1 MDHEN and CDR2 SYDVKM. The CDR3: CASSQGTGGWKTQYF. The DNA for the CDR3 is TGTGCCAGCAGTCAAGGGACAGGGGGCTGGAAAACGCAGTATTTT. The full variable domain, its missing parts supplied by reference TRBV28 and TRBJ2-3, is DVKVTQSSRYLVKRTGEKVFLECVQDMDHENMFWYRQDPGLGLRLIYFSYDVKMKEKGDIPEGYSVSREKKERFSLILESASTNQTSMYLCASSQGTGGWKTQYFGPGTRLTVL.

This clone was detected a few times. This chain joins TRBV19 and TRBJ2-6; weak D call: TRBD1 (6 bases). The CDR3 is 18 residues long. Deletions cut 3 bases from V and 0 bases from J, with 15 bases between. Germline V gene lookup returns CDR1 LNHDA and CDR2 SQIVND (reference sequence). This chain's CDR3 is CASSMDSLGLSGANVLTF. In nucleotides, the CDR3 is TGTGCCAGTAGTATGGACAGCCTGGGCCTCTCTGGGGCCAACGTCCTGACTTTC.

V and J are TRBV2 and TRBJ2-7, with 13 positions matching TRBD2. This CDR3 contains 19 residues. The V gene's germline CDR1 is SNHLY and CDR2 FYNNEI. With 4 bases clipped from V and 0 bases from J, the junction kept 12 bases outside the gene matches. For the CDR3, the DNA is TGTGCCAGCAGTGGTACGTCACTAGCGGGAGGGCCTCGCTCCTACGAGCAGTACTTC. As protein: CASSGTSLAGGPRSYEQYF.

V usage is TRBV15 and J usage is TRBJ2-1; TRBD2 matches at 8 bases. Germline CDR1 and CDR2: LNHNV and YYDKDF (reference sequence). The length of the CDR3 is 15 residues. With V trimmed by 5 bases and J by 4 bases, 7 bases remained unmatched. DNA for the CDR3: TGTGCCACCAGCGCGACTAGCGCGCCATACAATGAGCAGTTCTTC. Its protein is CATSATSAPYNEQFF.

The chain employs TRBV28 and TRBJ2-7; D may be TRBD1 (6 bases). Trimming took 2 bases from V and 1 from J, leaving 15 bases between them. The CDR3 is 16 amino acids. CDR1 MDHEN and CDR2 SYDVKM come from the germline V gene. DNA for the CDR3: TGTGCCAGCAGTTTAAGAGGTCGACAGGAATCCTACGAGCAGTACTTC. It is translated as CASSLRGRQESYEQYF.

The sample holds one count of this clone. This chain links TRBV5-1 with TRBJ1-4; 7 bases match TRBD1. CDR3 size: 18 residues. Losses at the gene ends were 0 bases for V and 5 bases for J; bases not matched to a gene: 13. Per germline, CDR1 SGHRS and CDR2 YFSETQ. The CDR3 DNA is TGCGCCAGCAGCTTGGGGGACAGCTCGACGATCAAAAATGAAAAACTGTTTTTT. This encodes CASSLGDSSTIKNEKLFF.

The chain is built from TRBV7-9 and TRBJ2-5; possibly TRBD1 for D (6 bases). In germline, CDR1 is SEHNR, CDR2 FQNEAQ (reference sequence). Trimming cost V 0 bases and J 5 bases, with 10 bases left between them. The CDR3 totals 14 residues. CDR3 residues: CASSLARDKETQYF. CDR3 nucleotides: TGTGCCAGCAGCTTAGCCAGGGACAAGGAGACCCAGTACTTC.